This TCR beta chain was obtained from a study of T cells in Graves' hyperthyroidism and ophthalmopathy. Study-level points and caveats: In the analysis, a 13 V-J model separated ophthalmopathy from stable hyperthyroidism.

This clonotype appeared a few times. Its specificity is not known. PBMCs stemmed from 10 ml fresh peripheral blood. This CDR3 contains 14 residues. The V end was cut by 6 bases, the J end by 8 bases, with 19 bases between. Amplification of TCR beta CDR3 regions used RNA as the template. First-round RT-PCR targeting the TCR CDR3 was performed with the HTBI primer set. MiXCR was run by TCRdb on the multiplex PCR reads, yielding one entry per CDR3 protein. The sample shows about 840,000 distinct CDR3 sequences, 38% of them seen only once. This chain links TRBV12-3 or TRBV12-4 with TRBJ1-2; D is perhaps TRBD1 (5 bases). Source material: blood. The receptor was derived from a man between 18 and 35 years old with Graves' hyperthyroidism. CDR3 sequence: CASRAAGSGKGYTF. CDR3 nucleotide sequence: TGTGCCAGCAGGGCGGCAGGGTCGGGAAAAGGCTACACCTTC.